These 27 T cell receptor beta chains originate from one sample sequenced in a study of cytomegalovirus exposure and HLA in healthy donors. Both 60 Vbeta primers and 13 Jbeta primers went into the PCR. Measured with immunoSEQ multiplex PCR; TCRdb has only the in-frame clones, and not every one. The table records under 150,000 clones, roughly 75% of them present only once. Material for sequencing was PBMCs. The receptor source for this set is a man aged 25 to 40 in good health and CMV-seronegative.

The CDR3 region has the DNA TGTGCCAGCGGGGGGACAGGAAAAAACATTCAGTACTTC. Amino acid sequence: CASGGTGKNIQYF. The V call is TRBV9, the J call TRBJ2-4; TRBD1 matches at 8 bases. The germline CDR1 and CDR2 sequences are SGDLS and YYNGEE. Losses at the gene ends were 7 bases for V and 4 bases for J; bases not matched to a gene: 4. The CDR3 is made up of 13 amino acids.

This chain joins TRBV7-8 and TRBJ2-1, with D unresolved. The CDR3 has 14 residues. The V gene's germline CDR1 is SGHVS and CDR2 FQNEAQ. Trimming took 4 bases from V and 10 from J, leaving 17 bases between them. CDR3: CASSSGASRGEQFF. The CDR3 DNA reads TGTGCCAGCAGCTCCGGAGCCTCCAGAGGCGAGCAGTTCTTC.

This clone has only one observation. The rearrangement uses TRBV29-1 and TRBJ1-1; TRBD1 aligns across 7 bases. Trimming cost V 5 bases and J 0 bases; bases outside gene matches: 9. The CDR3 runs to 15 residues. Germline CDR1 reads SQVTM; CDR2 reads ANQGSEA. CDR3 residues: CSVPNRGKMNTEAFF. For the CDR3, the DNA is TGCAGCGTTCCCAACAGGGGAAAAATGAACACTGAAGCTTTCTTT.

The V and J genes are TRBV28 and TRBJ2-7; 7 positions match TRBD1. The V segment lost 2 bases and the J segment 2 bases; nucleotides outside the gene matches: 3. Germline V gene lookup returns CDR1 MDHEN and CDR2 SYDVKM. The length of the CDR3 is 14 residues. This chain's CDR3 is CASSLRGPTYEQYF. The CDR3 region has the DNA TGTGCCAGCAGTTTAAGGGGGCCCACCTACGAGCAGTACTTC.

The J gene is TRBJ2-7, the V gene TRBV15, with D maybe TRBD2 (6 bases). There are 15 residues in the CDR3. V dropped 0 bases and J dropped 6 bases, with 15 bases sitting between them. The germline V gene encodes CDR1 LNHNV and CDR2 YYDKDF (reference sequence). The CDR3 region has the DNA TGTGCCACCAGCAGAGATGTACTGGGCGGGGTCGAGCAGTACTTC. It yields the protein CATSRDVLGGVEQYF. The full variable domain, completed using reference TRBV15 and TRBJ2-7, is DAMVIQNPRYQVTQFGKPVTLSCSQTLNHNVMYWYQQKSSQAPKLLFHYYDKDFNNEADTPDNFQSRRPNTSFCFLDIRSPGLGDTAMYLCATSRDVLGGVEQYFGPGTRLTVT.

About this clone itself: Other DNA sequences in the sample encode the same CDR3. J is TRBJ1-5 and V is TRBV30; a weak D match, TRBD1 (5 bases). The CDR3 spans 13 residues. Germline loops: CDR1 GTSNPN, CDR2 SVGIG (reference sequence). Trimming cost V 4 bases and J 1 base, with 8 bases left between them. CDR3 protein: CAWTGGSNQPQHF. CDR3 nucleotides: TGTGCCTGGACCGGGGGGAGCAATCAGCCCCAGCATTTT.

The CDR3 spells CAINRRAGGHNEQFF. Here the CDR3 DNA reads TGTGCCATCAATCGTAGGGCGGGGGGGCACAATGAGCAGTTCTTC. V and J are TRBV10-3 and TRBJ2-1; 9 bases map to TRBD2. The CDR3 runs to 15 residues. Germline V gene sequence: CDR1 ENHRY, CDR2 SYGVKD. The junction had 9 bases not matched to a gene; V was cut back by 7 bases and J by 5 bases.

The chain uses TRBV6-5 and TRBJ1-1; the D gene is possibly TRBD1 (6 bases). Trimming removed 5 bases from V and 6 bases from J, with 16 bases in between. Germline V lookup: CDR1 MNHEY, CDR2 SVGAGI. The CDR3 has 14 residues. The DNA for the CDR3 is TGTGCCAGCAGTCCTCGGACAGAAGCCTCTGAAGCTTTCTTT. Its translation is CASSPRTEASEAFF.

The chain has TRBV4-2 and TRBJ1-5; TRBD1 might be the D (5 bases). Germline assignment: CDR1 LGHNA and CDR2 YNFKEQ. V was shortened by 1 base and J by 5 bases, with 15 bases between the two germline ends. This CDR3 comprises 16 residues. CDR3 nucleotides: TGTGCCAGCAGCCAAGGGCGGTCGGCAGGGTATCAGCCCCAGCATTTT. It encodes CASSQGRSAGYQPQHF.

This clone appeared once. J is TRBJ1-6 and V is TRBV9; D may be TRBD1 (5 bases). The CDR3 totals 16 residues. The germline CDR1 and CDR2 sequences are SGDLS and YYNGEE. Trimming removed 3 bases from V and 3 bases from J, with 13 bases in between. CDR3 amino acids: CASSGGPSIYNSPLHF. CDR3 DNA: TGTGCCAGCAGCGGGGGCCCTAGTATCTATAATTCACCCCTCCACTTT.

V gene TRBV27 combines with J gene TRBJ1-2; possibly TRBD1 for D (5 bases). This CDR3 is built from 14 residues. Per germline, CDR1 MNHEY and CDR2 SMNVEV (reference sequence). V lost 2 bases and J 4 bases, leaving 11 bases between the germline ends. For the CDR3, the DNA is TGTGCCAGCAGTTTACAGGGCCGAGGCTATGGCTACACCTTC. Amino acids: CASSLQGRGYGYTF.

The chain combines TRBV19 with TRBJ1-1; D gene unclear. Trimming pared 3 bases from V and 4 bases from J, leaving 9 bases between. The CDR3 totals 13 residues. CDR1 is LNHDA, CDR2 SQIVND, per germline (reference sequence). The CDR3 loop is CASSIGTATEAFF. The CDR3 coding sequence is TGTGCCAGTAGTATTGGAACAGCCACTGAAGCTTTCTTT. Together with reference TRBV19 and TRBJ1-1, the CDR3 gives the full variable domain: DGGITQSPKYLFRKEGQNVTLSCEQNLNHDAMYWYRQDPGQGLRLIYYSQIVNDFQKGDIAEGYSVSREKKESFPLTVTSAQKNPTAFYLCASSIGTATEAFFGQGTRLTVV.

J is TRBJ1-1 and V is TRBV28; TRBD1 might be the D (6 bases). The CDR3 consists of 15 residues. V was clipped by 3 bases and J by 0 bases, with 11 bases between them. CDR1 MDHEN and CDR2 SYDVKM come from the germline V gene. CDR3 bases: TGTGCCAGCAGTTTTTTCGGACAGATGAACACTGAAGCTTTCTTT. As protein: CASSFFGQMNTEAFF.

The chain carries TRBV7-9 and TRBJ1-5; perhaps TRBD1 as D (6 bases). The germline gives CDR1 SEHNR, CDR2 FQNEAQ (reference sequence). Trimming shortened V by 0 bases and J by 1 base, and 10 bases separated the two germline ends. This CDR3 contains 16 residues. The CDR3 protein is CASSLAPDRSNQPQHF. The CDR3 DNA reads as TGTGCCAGCAGCTTAGCTCCTGACAGGAGCAATCAGCCCCAGCATTTT.

The V and J genes are TRBV7-8 and TRBJ2-3; TRBD2 agrees at 10 bases. The germline V gene encodes CDR1 SGHVS and CDR2 FQNEAQ. This CDR3 is built from 15 residues. V shed 5 bases, J shed 1 base, and the junction held 3 bases outside the gene matches. In DNA, the CDR3 is TGTGCCAGCAGCGGAAGCGGGGGGGGCACAGATACGCAGTATTTT. The encoded protein is CASSGSGGGTDTQYF. Supplemented by reference TRBV7-8 and TRBJ2-3, the full variable domain reads GAGVSQSPRYKVAKRGQDVALRCDPISGHVSLFWYQQALGQGPEFLTYFQNEAQLDKSGLPSDRFFAERPEGSVSTLKIQRTQQEDSAVYLCASSGSGGGTDTQYFGPGTRLTVL.

The chain recombines TRBV5-1 with TRBJ1-1; 7 nucleotides match TRBD1. This CDR3 has 14 amino acids. In germline, CDR1 is SGHRS, CDR2 YFSETQ. V lost 4 bases to trimming and J lost 4 bases; unmatched junction nucleotides: 7. CDR3 sequence: CASSAQGDRTEAFF. The CDR3, as DNA: TGCGCCAGCAGCGCCCAGGGGGATCGCACTGAAGCTTTCTTT.

This clone has just one count. The chain recombines TRBV20-1 with TRBJ1-2; a possible D gene is TRBD1 (5 bases). CDR3 size: 11 residues. Germline CDR1 DFQATT, CDR2 SNEGSKA (reference sequence). V lost 5 bases and J 7 bases, leaving 11 bases between the germline ends. CDR3 sequence reads: CSAYIGGGYTF. In DNA, the CDR3 is TGCAGTGCTTATATCGGGGGTGGCTACACCTTC.

The chain carries TRBV14 and TRBJ1-2; 7 positions agree with TRBD1. The germline CDR1 and CDR2 sequences are SGHDN and FVKESK. The CDR3 length is 14 residues. Germline trimming cut 1 base from V and 2 bases from J; bases unmatched to any gene: 1. CDR3: CASSQAGQNYGYTF. The CDR3 DNA reads as TGTGCCAGCAGCCAAGCGGGACAGAACTATGGCTACACCTTC.

The V call is TRBV18, the J call TRBJ1-4; 8 bases agree with TRBD1. Germline trimming cut 6 bases from V and 7 bases from J; bases unmatched to any gene: 10. Looked up from germline, CDR1 is KGHSH and CDR2 is LQKENI. CDR3 length: 15 amino acids. For the CDR3, the DNA is TGTGCCAGCTCGCTATGGGACAGGAGCGGTGAAAAACTGTTTTTT. It encodes CASSLWDRSGEKLFF.

This clone was seen a handful of times. This chain's CDR3 is CASSWGTHNEQFF. CDR3 in DNA: TGCGCCAGCAGCTGGGGGACTCACAATGAGCAGTTCTTC. The genes are TRBV5-1 and TRBJ2-1, with D possibly being TRBD2 (6 bases). Looked up from germline, CDR1 is SGHRS and CDR2 is YFSETQ. The CDR3 length is 13 residues. V was cut by 3 bases and J by 5 bases, with 9 bases left in between.

This chain uses TRBV28 with TRBJ2-2, with a weak D call TRBD1 (5 bases). Germline V CDR1 and CDR2: MDHEN, SYDVKM. With 6 bases removed from V and 5 bases from J, the gap between germline ends came to 7 bases. The CDR3 is 12 residues long. In DNA form, the CDR3 reads TGTGCCAGCAGGGGGCAAACCGGGGAGCTGTTTTTT. Its protein product is CASRGQTGELFF.

This clone was picked up one time. This sequence joins TRBV28 and TRBJ1-5; the match to TRBD1 covers 8 bases. V shed 7 bases and J 2 bases; nucleotides not matched to a gene: 13. Germline CDR1 reads MDHEN; CDR2 reads SYDVKM. This CDR3 has 17 residues. CDR3 coding DNA: TGTGCCAGCAAACTTAACAGGGGGGGGATTGGCAATCAGCCCCAGCATTTT. It codes for CASKLNRGGIGNQPQHF.

Here the CDR3 reads CSVVGQGVGELFF. Written as DNA, the CDR3 is TGCAGCGTTGTGGGTCAGGGGGTCGGGGAGCTGTTTTTT. The genes are TRBV29-1 and TRBJ2-2; 7 bases are a match to TRBD1. The germline V gene encodes CDR1 SQVTM and CDR2 ANQGSEA. The ends lost 4 bases at V and 7 bases at J; junction bases unmatched: 6. The CDR3 consists of 13 residues.

A remark on this clone: This same CDR3 is encoded by further DNA sequences in the sample. The V gene is TRBV6-5, the J gene TRBJ2-7, with a possible D match to TRBD1 (5 bases). Trimming cost V 5 bases and J 6 bases, with 8 bases left between them. The CDR3 extends over 11 amino acids. Germline assignment: CDR1 MNHEY and CDR2 SVGAGI. CDR3 DNA sequence: TGTGCCAGCAGTCAGGGTGGCGAGCAGTACTTC. It codes for CASSQGGEQYF.

This chain connects TRBV28 to TRBJ1-5; D might be TRBD1 (6 bases). This CDR3 has 15 amino acids. The germline CDR1 and CDR2 sequences are MDHEN and SYDVKM. The V end lost 3 bases, the J end lost 2 bases, and 11 bases lay between the germline ends. CDR3 nucleotides: TGTGCCAGCAGTTTGGAACCAGGGGGCAATCAGCCCCAGCATTTT. Residues: CASSLEPGGNQPQHF.

The chain couples TRBV9 to TRBJ1-6; D uncertain. CDR1 is SGDLS and CDR2 is YYNGEE in the germline V gene. Trimming left V 4 bases short and J 6 bases short, with 8 bases between. CDR3 length equals 13 residues. In nucleotides, the CDR3 is TGTGCCAGCAGCCCGGAGACTAATTCACCCCTCCACTTT. This translates into CASSPETNSPLHF.

The chain uses TRBV25-1 and TRBJ1-2, with D unclear. From germline, CDR1 is MGHDK and CDR2 SYGVNS. V was pared by 2 bases and J by 1 base, with 8 bases between. CDR3 length equals 14 residues. The CDR3 nucleotides are TGTGCCAGCAGTGAACTATCTGTTAACTATGGCTACACCTTC. It translates to CASSELSVNYGYTF.